These 17 T cell receptor beta chains originate from one sample sequenced in a study of graft-versus-host responses after intestinal transplantation (dated by TCRdb to the early 2020s). Library prep was done by the immunoSEQ multiplex PCR assay. TCRdb provides this immuneACCESS table in a form limited to in-frame rearrangements. Some clones are lacking; in checked studies, under half of them reflect an unresolved V gene, and why the rest are absent is not known. This sample comprises about 64,000 clones, 90% of them detected only once. About 1.7% of the sample goes to the ten largest clones. This specimen's time point label, per the study, means: cells obtained before transplantation from donor or recipient. Their specific antigens are unknown. The specimen comprised unstimulated CD8+ T cells sorted from spleen or lymph node cells, sampled before transplant. Receptors were obtained from a human donor who was the organ donor for an intestinal transplant.

V and J are TRBV4-2 and TRBJ1-2; D remains ambiguous. Germline values: CDR1 LGHNA, CDR2 YNFKEQ. The V gene lost 0 bases and the J gene lost 4 bases, with 9 bases spanning the gap. This CDR3 contains 14 residues. The CDR3 loop reads CASSQEIGSYGYTF. The CDR3 region has the DNA TGTGCCAGCAGCCAAGAAATAGGGAGCTATGGCTACACCTTC.

The genes are TRBV11-3 and TRBJ2-1, with 10 bases identical to TRBD2. V lost 1 base, J lost 3 bases, and 6 bases stayed unmatched. Germline V gene sequence: CDR1 SGHNT, CDR2 YENEEA. The CDR3 has 17 amino acids. CDR3 loop: CASSLALAGDFYNEQFF. CDR3 DNA sequence: TGTGCCAGCAGCTTAGCTCTAGCGGGAGATTTCTACAATGAGCAGTTCTTC. The whole variable domain, remainder taken from reference TRBV11-3 and TRBJ2-1, is EAGVVQSPRYKIIEKKQPVAFWCNPISGHNTLYWYLQNLGQGPELLIRYENEEAVDDSQLPKDRFSAERLKGVDSTLKIQPAELGDSAVYLCASSLALAGDFYNEQFFGPGTRLTVL.

V gene TRBV25-1 combines with J gene TRBJ2-1; TRBD1 is a possible D gene (6 bases). This CDR3 spans 14 amino acids. Germline values: CDR1 MGHDK, CDR2 SYGVNS. V dropped 7 bases and J dropped 0 bases, with 10 bases sitting between them. CDR3 nucleotides: TGTGCCAGCAATCAGGGGAACTCCTACAATGAGCAGTTCTTC. Translating gives CASNQGNSYNEQFF. The whole variable domain, filled in from reference TRBV25-1 and TRBJ2-1, reads EADIYQTPRYLVIGTGKKITLECSQTMGHDKMYWYQQDPGMELHLIHYSYGVNSTEKGDLSSESTVSRIRTEHFPLTLESARPSHTSQYLCASNQGNSYNEQFFGPGTRLTVL.

This chain joins TRBV11-2 and TRBJ1-1; D remains unclear. CDR3 length: 15 residues. Germline lookup yields CDR1 SGHAT and CDR2 FQNNGV. V was shortened by 1 base and J by 0 bases, with 9 bases between the two germline ends. The CDR3 spells CASSLGLGMNTEAFF. CDR3 coding DNA: TGTGCCAGCAGCTTAGGTCTGGGCATGAACACTGAAGCTTTCTTT.

Concerning this clone itself: Other DNA sequences in the same sample also yield this CDR3. The chain is built from TRBV13 and TRBJ2-7, with TRBD1 identical over 7 bases. V was pared by 0 bases and J by 2 bases, with 4 bases of the junction left unmatched. The CDR3 spans 15 residues. Germline CDR1 PRHDT, CDR2 FYEKMQ (reference sequence). The CDR3 reads CASSLGRQGTYEQYF. The CDR3 DNA reads TGTGCCAGCAGCTTAGGACGACAGGGTACCTACGAGCAGTACTTC.

The rearrangement joins TRBV9 to TRBJ2-3; perhaps TRBD2 as D (5 bases). Germline lookup yields CDR1 SGDLS and CDR2 YYNGEE. Between the trimmed V and J ends, which lost 3 bases and 2 bases, there was a span of 10 bases. The CDR3 is made up of 14 amino acids. The CDR3 is CASSGRMVTDTQYF. The CDR3 coding sequence is TGTGCCAGCAGCGGGAGGATGGTCACAGATACGCAGTATTTT.

This chain connects TRBV28 to TRBJ1-1, with TRBD1 matching over 10 bases. V gave up 5 bases and J gave up 7 bases; unmatched junction bases: 10. The CDR3 contains 15 residues. Germline CDR1 MDHEN, CDR2 SYDVKM. CDR3 in DNA: TGTGCCAGCAGTATCCGGAGACAGGGGGCTGGTGAAGCTTTCTTT. Residues: CASSIRRQGAGEAFF.

A remark on this clone: The sample holds other DNA sequences that translate to the same CDR3. The gene calls are TRBV7-9 and TRBJ2-7; tentatively, D is TRBD2 (5 bases). The CDR3 runs 13 residues. Germline values: CDR1 SEHNR, CDR2 FQNEAQ (reference sequence). V was cut by 5 bases and J by 5 bases, with 13 bases left in between. CDR3 region: CASSLRGIDEQYF. The CDR3 DNA reads TGTGCCAGCAGCCTTAGAGGGATTGACGAGCAGTACTTC.

This CDR3 reads CASTMITGGNYEQYF. For the CDR3, the DNA is TGTGCCAGCACCATGATCACAGGGGGGAACTACGAGCAGTACTTC. This rearrangement joins TRBV27 to TRBJ2-7, with 8 bases lining up with TRBD1. The CDR3 extends over 15 amino acids. Per germline, CDR1 MNHEY and CDR2 SMNVEV (reference sequence). V shed 7 bases and J 3 bases; nucleotides not matched to a gene: 11.

The chain uses TRBV5-4 and TRBJ1-3, with 7 bases that match TRBD1. V dropped 5 bases and J dropped 2; count of bases not matched to a gene: 7. The CDR3 contains 15 residues. CDR1 SGHNT and CDR2 YYREEE come from the germline V gene (reference sequence). The CDR3 region is CASSSDRDPGNTIYF. The DNA of the CDR3 is TGTGCCAGCAGTTCCGACAGGGATCCTGGAAACACCATATATTTT.

The V call is TRBV11-2, the J call TRBJ1-1, with D tentatively TRBD1 (6 bases). The V end was cut by 5 bases, the J end by 3 bases, with 13 bases between. CDR1 is SGHAT and CDR2 is FQNNGV in the germline V gene. The length of the CDR3 is 14 residues. For the CDR3, the DNA is TGTGCCAGCAGCACACAGGGAAGGTACACTGAAGCTTTCTTT. Translated: CASSTQGRYTEAFF.

The CDR3 sequence: CASSQGGYEQYF. CDR3 in DNA: TGCGCCAGCAGCCAAGGCGGCTACGAGCAGTACTTC. This rearrangement joins TRBV4-1 to TRBJ2-7; D not certain. The V and J ends lost 1 base and 3 bases respectively, with 4 bases between them. The germline V gene has CDR1 MGHRA and CDR2 YSYEKL. The CDR3 is 12 amino acids.

The V gene is TRBV28, the J gene TRBJ2-5; TRBD2 matches at 15 bases. After removal of 4 bases from V and 4 bases from J, the junction contained 1 base not matched to a gene. This CDR3 has 15 residues. CDR1 is MDHEN and CDR2 is SYDVKM in the germline V gene. CDR3 DNA sequence: TGTGCCAGCAGTTCGGGACTAGCGGGAGGAGAGACCCAGTACTTC. It yields the protein CASSSGLAGGETQYF.

The chain has TRBV18 and TRBJ1-2, with D perhaps TRBD1 (5 bases). Germline CDR1 is KGHSH and CDR2 is LQKENI. The CDR3 has 15 residues. V lost 0 bases and J lost 3, with 11 bases in between. CDR3 sequence (DNA): TGTGCCAGCTCACCACCTCTCACAGGTGACTATGGCTACACCTTC. Encoded protein: CASSPPLTGDYGYTF.

This chain uses TRBV5-4 with TRBJ2-5; 10 positions agree with TRBD2. Germline CDR1 is SGHNT and CDR2 is YYREEE (reference sequence). This CDR3 is built from 18 residues. V dropped 1 base and J dropped 0; count of bases not matched to a gene: 9. The CDR3 nucleotides read TGTGCCAGCAGCTTGTATCGTCTAGCGGGAGAAAACCAAGAGACCCAGTACTTC. It yields the protein CASSLYRLAGENQETQYF.

Notes on this clone: One end of the junction fails to match germline, which may point to a read error. The chain joins TRBV4-3 to TRBJ2-1; D gene ambiguous. The CDR3 runs to 13 residues. CDR1 LGHNA and CDR2 YSLEER come from the germline V gene. In DNA form, the CDR3 reads TGCGCCAGCAGCCAAGATGCGGAGTTAACCCTCATCTTC. Its translation: CASSQDAELTLIF.

This clone was seen only once. The V gene is TRBV9, the J gene TRBJ2-5; tentative D call: TRBD1 (7 bases). Germline CDR1 is SGDLS and CDR2 is YYNGEE. The germline V and J ends were trimmed by 2 bases and 5 bases, with 16 bases remaining between them. The CDR3 length is 15 residues. In nucleotides, the CDR3 is TGTGCCAGCAGCGTGTCAGGGGGGCCCTCGGAGACCCAGTACTTC. Translation: CASSVSGGPSETQYF. Supplemented by reference TRBV9 and TRBJ2-5, the full variable domain reads DSGVTQTPKHLITATGQRVTLRCSPRSGDLSVYWYQQSLDQGLQFLIQYYNGEERAKGNILERFSAQQFPDLHSELNLSSLELGDSALYFCASSVSGGPSETQYFGPGTRLLVL.